The present T cell receptor beta chain was sequenced within a study of regulatory T cells in long-lasting Graves disease. According to the study, TCR beta libraries were built with iRepertoire HTBI primers and CDR3-region Arm-PCR. TCRdb itself ran the multiplex PCR reads through MiXCR, one entry per CDR3 protein. The sample includes about 500,000 distinct CDR3 sequences, 12% of them seen just once. In its sample, this clonotype was seen many times. CDR1 and CDR2 from the germline V gene are MNHEY and SVGEGT. The germline V and J ends were trimmed by 2 bases and 3 bases, with 18 bases remaining between them. This CDR3 is built from 17 residues. The time point is: newly diagnosed GD, antithyroid drugs for less than 3 months. The TCR library used RNA extracted from PBMCs. The data were also submitted as part of a second study, on T cells in Graves' hyperthyroidism and ophthalmopathy.

This TCR derives from a woman aged 25 to 39 with Graves disease. The rearrangement links TRBV6-2 or TRBV6-3 to TRBJ2-3, with TRBD1 as a possible D gene (6 bases). The sequences come from peripheral blood mononuclear cells (PBMCs), collected at new diagnosis, from a patient treated with antithyroid drugs. The DNA of the CDR3 is TGTGCCAGCAGTTACGCCTCCACAGGGTTTCTGACAGATACGCAGTATTTT. It is translated as CASSYASTGFLTDTQYF.